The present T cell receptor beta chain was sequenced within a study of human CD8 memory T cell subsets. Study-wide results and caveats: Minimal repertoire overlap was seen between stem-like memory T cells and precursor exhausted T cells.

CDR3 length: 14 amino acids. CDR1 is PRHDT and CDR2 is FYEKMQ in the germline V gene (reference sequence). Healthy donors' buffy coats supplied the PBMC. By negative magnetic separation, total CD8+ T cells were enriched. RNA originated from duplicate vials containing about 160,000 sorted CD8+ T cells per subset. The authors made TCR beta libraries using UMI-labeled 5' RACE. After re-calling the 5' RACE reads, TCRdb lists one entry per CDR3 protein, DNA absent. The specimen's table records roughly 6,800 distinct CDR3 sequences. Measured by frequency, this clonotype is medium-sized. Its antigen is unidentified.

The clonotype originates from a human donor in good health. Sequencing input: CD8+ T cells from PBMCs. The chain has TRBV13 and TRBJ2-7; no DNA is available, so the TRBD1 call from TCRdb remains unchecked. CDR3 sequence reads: CASSIGTGGSEQYF.